Following are 19 T cell receptor beta chains from one sample sequenced in a study of OX40 agonist ivuxolimab in advanced cancers. Here immunoSEQ multiplex PCR was the method, and the copy in TCRdb shows in-frame clones only, minus some. The table has tens of thousands of clones, around 91% seen once. The source material was CD4+ or CD8+ T cells sorted from blood, sampled in a trial of the OX40 agonist ivuxolimab. These receptor sequences come from an adult with an advanced solid tumor such as melanoma, head and neck, liver or kidney cancer.

This rearrangement joins TRBV7-9 to TRBJ2-5; D not certain. V dropped 5 bases and J dropped 5 bases, with 15 bases sitting between them. Germline V CDR1 and CDR2: SEHNR, FQNEAQ (reference sequence). The CDR3 runs 14 residues. CDR3 DNA sequence: TGTGCCAGCAGCCTCGAGAGGCCTATTGAGACCCAGTACTTC. Translated, it gives CASSLERPIETQYF.

The V gene is TRBV7-9, the J gene TRBJ2-7, with a tentative D call TRBD1 (6 bases). Germline V lookup: CDR1 SEHNR, CDR2 FQNEAQ (reference sequence). V gave up 5 bases and J gave up 3 bases, with 14 bases separating them. There are 14 residues in the CDR3. The CDR3 spells CASSPGTQNYEQYF. In nucleotides, the CDR3 is TGTGCCAGCAGCCCCGGGACACAGAACTACGAGCAGTACTTC. Full variable domain (remainder filled in from reference TRBV7-9 and TRBJ2-7): DTGVSQNPRHKITKRGQNVTFRCDPISEHNRLYWYRQTLGQGPEFLTYFQNEAQLEKSRLLSDRFSAERPKGSFSTLEIQRTEQGDSAMYLCASSPGTQNYEQYFGPGTRLTVT.

The count of this clone is one. The chain has TRBV29-1 and TRBJ2-7, with 7 positions matching TRBD1. V shed 6 bases, J shed 1 base, and the junction held 0 bases outside the gene matches. From germline, CDR1 is SQVTM and CDR2 ANQGSEA. The CDR3 is 11 amino acids. The CDR3 DNA reads TGCAGCGTGACAGGGTCCTACGAGCAGTACTTC. This encodes CSVTGSYEQYF.

The genes are TRBV5-4 and TRBJ2-3; the match to TRBD1 covers 10 bases. The CDR3 is 16 amino acids. Germline V gene sequence: CDR1 SGHNT, CDR2 YYREEE (reference sequence). With V trimmed by 5 bases and J by 4 bases, 10 bases remained unmatched. CDR3 DNA sequence: TGTGCCAGCAGTGCGAGACAGGGGGCGTTGGCAGATACGCAGTATTTT. Translated: CASSARQGALADTQYF.

The rearrangement joins TRBV6-5 to TRBJ1-2; D not resolved. V lost 4 bases and J lost 4, with 13 bases in between. The CDR3 spans 14 residues. Germline CDR1 reads MNHEY; CDR2 reads SVGAGI. In DNA, the CDR3 is TGTGCCAGCAGTTTCGACGGGTCCTCCTATGGCTACACCTTC. Amino acid sequence: CASSFDGSSYGYTF.

The chain employs TRBV19 and TRBJ1-2; 10 nucleotides align to TRBD1. Germline CDR1 LNHDA, CDR2 SQIVND (reference sequence). The length of the CDR3 is 14 residues. Unmatched junction bases numbered 7, after V lost 4 bases and J lost 8 bases. This CDR3 reads CASSTGQGVGGYTF. In DNA form, the CDR3 reads TGTGCCAGTAGTACCGGACAGGGGGTAGGAGGCTACACCTTC.

This chain links TRBV21-1 with TRBJ2-7; TRBD2 reflects the table's D call only, with no check against the DNA. TRBV21-1 is described as a pseudogene. CDR3 size: 14 residues. For the CDR3, the DNA is TGTGCCAGCGGCGTCCGTGGGAGCTCCTACGAGCAGTACTTC. This encodes CASGVRGSSYEQYF.

V is TRBV19 and J is TRBJ2-5, with D perhaps TRBD1 or TRBD2 (5 bases each). The CDR3 sequence is 11 residues long. Per the germline V gene, CDR1 is LNHDA and CDR2 is SQIVND (reference sequence). The V end was cut by 5 bases, the J end by 9 bases, with 10 bases between. CDR3 nucleotides: TGTGCCAGTAGTTCCGGGACGTCCCAGTACTTC. Encoded protein: CASSSGTSQYF.

V and J are TRBV6-5 and TRBJ2-6, with D possibly being TRBD2 (5 bases). This CDR3 spans 15 amino acids. Germline-derived CDR1 and CDR2 are MNHEY and SVGAGI. Trimming removed 5 bases from V and 0 bases from J, with 8 bases in between. Here the CDR3 reads CASSTGYSGANVLTF. The DNA for the CDR3 is TGTGCCAGCAGTACGGGATACTCTGGGGCCAACGTCCTGACTTTC.

V is TRBV18 and J is TRBJ2-1; 9 bases align to TRBD2. This CDR3 is built from 17 residues. After removal of 3 bases from V and 6 bases from J, the junction contained 12 bases not matched to a gene. Per the germline V gene, CDR1 is KGHSH and CDR2 is LQKENI. The CDR3 DNA reads as TGTGCCAGCTCACCCCTACTTGCGACTAGCGGCGGCAATGAGCAGTTCTTC. Its translation is CASSPLLATSGGNEQFF.

This chain connects TRBV6-5 to TRBJ2-1; the D is unclear. Looked up from germline, CDR1 is MNHEY and CDR2 is SVGAGI. V lost 3 bases and J lost 4, with 7 bases in between. This CDR3 contains 13 residues. The CDR3 is CASSYDNYNEQFF. CDR3 DNA: TGTGCCAGCAGTTATGACAATTACAATGAGCAGTTCTTC.

The J gene is TRBJ1-5, the V gene TRBV7-9; D perhaps matches TRBD1 (6 bases). Germline CDR1 and CDR2: SEHNR and FQNEAQ (reference sequence). Trimming removed 1 base at V and 0 bases at J, with 7 bases between. The CDR3 is made up of 15 amino acids. CDR3 bases: TGTGCCAGCAGCTTAGGGGACATTAGCAATCAGCCCCAGCATTTT. This sequence encodes CASSLGDISNQPQHF.

The chain employs TRBV5-1 and TRBJ2-2; D not resolved. V was cut by 4 bases and J by 3 bases, with 10 bases left in between. The CDR3 has 14 residues. Germline V CDR1 and CDR2: SGHRS, YFSETQ. The CDR3 here is CASSRATDTGELFF. The CDR3 bases are TGCGCCAGCAGCAGGGCGACTGACACCGGGGAGCTGTTTTTT.

The gene calls are TRBV18 and TRBJ1-1; the match to TRBD1 covers 7 bases. Germline CDR1 and CDR2: KGHSH and LQKENI. CDR3 length equals 14 residues. V was pared by 6 bases and J by 4 bases, with 8 bases of the junction left unmatched. CDR3 bases: TGTGCCAGCTCGACTTCGACAGGGTTCACTGAAGCTTTCTTT. It encodes CASSTSTGFTEAFF.

Only one count was recorded for this clone. The J gene is TRBJ2-3, the V gene TRBV5-1; possibly TRBD2 for D (6 bases). Germline V gene lookup returns CDR1 SGHRS and CDR2 YFSETQ. Trimming left V 1 base short and J 4 bases short, with 13 bases between. This CDR3 comprises 15 residues. In nucleotides, the CDR3 is TGCGCCAGCAGCTTGCCCAGCCCTAGCGCAGATACGCAGTATTTT. Its translation is CASSLPSPSADTQYF.

This chain joins TRBV13 and TRBJ1-6; D is uncertain. Per germline, CDR1 PRHDT and CDR2 FYEKMQ (reference sequence). With 3 bases removed from V and 10 bases from J, the gap between germline ends came to 13 bases. The CDR3 runs 14 residues. This CDR3 reads CASSFRVEGSPLHF. The DNA of the CDR3 is TGTGCCAGCAGCTTCCGGGTCGAAGGGTCACCCCTCCACTTT.

The chain combines TRBV6-1 with TRBJ1-1, with D possibly TRBD1 on 5 matching bases. The CDR3 is 13 residues long. V was clipped by 4 bases and J by 4 bases, with 10 bases between them. Germline CDR1 reads MNHNS; CDR2 reads SASEGT. DNA for the CDR3: TGTGCCAGCAGTGGAACGGGGGGCACTGAAGCTTTCTTT. Amino acid sequence: CASSGTGGTEAFF.

This clone showed up just a few times. The J gene is TRBJ2-7, the V gene TRBV4-1; D call uncertain. This CDR3 has 15 residues. V was cut by 1 base and J by 4 bases, with 14 bases left in between. Germline V gene lookup returns CDR1 MGHRA and CDR2 YSYEKL. CDR3 sequence (DNA): TGCGCCAGCAGCCAAGGCTGGGTTAGGCAATACGAGCAGTACTTC. It is translated as CASSQGWVRQYEQYF.

This chain joins TRBV5-4 and TRBJ2-7, with D possibly matching TRBD2 (6 bases). The ends were cut back, 4 bases at V and 0 bases at J, with 14 bases in the middle. The CDR3 is 15 residues long. Germline assignment: CDR1 SGHNT and CDR2 YYREEE (reference sequence). CDR3 region: CASSPDLGGSYEQYF. The CDR3 DNA is TGTGCCAGCAGCCCGGACCTGGGGGGCTCCTACGAGCAGTACTTC. Looking up the rest from reference TRBV5-4 and TRBJ2-7 gives the full variable domain: ETGVTQSPTHLIKTRGQQVTLRCSSQSGHNTVSWYQQALGQGPQFIFQYYREEENGRGNFPPRFSGLQFPNYSSELNVNALELDDSALYLCASSPDLGGSYEQYFGPGTRLTVT.